Below are 14 T cell receptor beta chains sequenced from a single sample in a study of graft-versus-host responses after intestinal transplantation. Their antigens are not known. Libraries were prepared by immunoSEQ multiplex PCR; TCRdb keeps only in-frame clonotypes and omits some of them. Of tens of thousands of clones listed, roughly 93% are singletons. The source was unstimulated CD4+ T cells sorted from spleen or lymph node cells, collected before transplant. Every receptor here comes from a human donor who was the organ donor for an intestinal transplant.

The J gene is TRBJ1-2, the V gene TRBV5-4, with D possibly TRBD1 on 5 matching bases. This CDR3 has 14 residues. V was pared by 4 bases and J by 0 bases, with 10 bases between. Germline values: CDR1 SGHNT, CDR2 YYREEE (reference sequence). CDR3 DNA sequence: TGTGCCAGCAGCCAGGGAATGGCTAACTATGGCTACACCTTC. It codes for CASSQGMANYGYTF.

The CDR3 spells CASSQGGRSKESPLHF. In DNA, the CDR3 is TGCGCCAGCAGCCAAGGGGGGAGAAGTAAAGAATCACCCCTCCACTTT. The V gene is TRBV4-1, the J gene TRBJ1-6; weak D call: TRBD1 (5 bases). Germline CDR1 and CDR2: MGHRA and YSYEKL. The CDR3 has 16 amino acids. V lost 1 base and J 10 bases, leaving 17 bases between the germline ends.

The chain couples TRBV29-1 to TRBJ2-3; D not resolved. Germline V lookup: CDR1 SQVTM, CDR2 ANQGSEA. CDR3 size: 13 residues. Trimming removed 4 bases at V and 8 bases at J, with 16 bases between. The CDR3 DNA is TGCAGCGTTGTTAATGCGGCCAGGCTTACGCAGTATTTT. This sequence encodes CSVVNAARLTQYF.

The chain links TRBV2 to TRBJ2-6; D is uncertain. Germline V gene sequence: CDR1 SNHLY, CDR2 FYNNEI. This CDR3 has 15 amino acids. The ends were cut back, 2 bases at V and 1 base at J, with 6 bases in the middle. The CDR3 reads CASSELGSGANVLTF. For the CDR3, the DNA is TGTGCCAGCAGTGAATTGGGGTCTGGGGCCAACGTCCTGACTTTC.

This clone was counted a few times. The V and J genes are TRBV11-3 and TRBJ2-5; 12 bases agree with TRBD2. The V gene end was trimmed by 4 bases and the J gene end by 5 bases; junction bases not matched to a gene: 8. This CDR3 comprises 16 residues. Germline loops: CDR1 SGHNT, CDR2 YENEEA. The CDR3 nucleotides read TGTGCCAGCAGCTCTGGACTAGCGGGGAAGGGGGAGACCCAGTACTTC. This sequence encodes CASSSGLAGKGETQYF.

This rearrangement joins TRBV7-2 to TRBJ2-3; 8 positions agree with TRBD1. This CDR3 is built from 18 residues. Germline CDR1 SGHTA, CDR2 FQGNSA. V was pared by 5 bases and J by 7 bases, with 20 bases of the junction left unmatched. CDR3 loop: CASSVPSGTGSTGNTQYF. The DNA for the CDR3 is TGTGCCAGCAGCGTACCCTCAGGGACAGGCTCGACCGGTAATACGCAGTATTTT.

J is TRBJ1-4 and V is TRBV18; D is uncertain. In germline, CDR1 is KGHSH, CDR2 LQKENI. This CDR3 has 14 amino acids. V was shortened by 3 bases and J by 6 bases, with 11 bases between the two germline ends. CDR3 coding DNA: TGTGCCAGCTCACCGGCACGCCTGGATGAAAAACTGTTTTTT. Translating it yields CASSPARLDEKLFF. Based on the CDR3 plus reference TRBV18 and TRBJ1-4, the full variable domain is NAGVMQNPRHLVRRRGQEARLRCSPMKGHSHVYWYRQLPEEGLKFMVYLQKENIIDESGMPKERFSAEFPKEGPSILRIQQVVRGDSAAYFCASSPARLDEKLFFGSGTQLSVL.

The chain employs TRBV6-5 and TRBJ2-7; tentatively, D is TRBD1 (6 bases). V was clipped by 2 bases and J by 4 bases, with 18 bases between them. The CDR3 is 16 amino acids. The germline V gene has CDR1 MNHEY and CDR2 SVGAGI. CDR3 amino acids: CASSYGPGETGYEQYF. The CDR3 nucleotides are TGTGCCAGCAGTTACGGGCCAGGGGAGACGGGATACGAGCAGTACTTC.

The DNA for the CDR3 is TGTGCCAGCAGAGCGGTTGGAGGTGGAGAGACCCAGTACTTC. It codes for CASRAVGGGETQYF. The V call is TRBV2, the J call TRBJ2-5; possible D gene TRBD2, 5 bases. Trimming pared 6 bases from V and 4 bases from J, leaving 15 bases between. Germline CDR1 reads SNHLY; CDR2 reads FYNNEI. This CDR3 has 14 residues.

The genes are TRBV14 and TRBJ2-7; D is uncertain. V lost 1 base and J lost 6, with 4 bases in between. This CDR3 comprises 11 residues. The V gene's germline CDR1 is SGHDN and CDR2 FVKESK. The CDR3: CASSQVGEQYF. Written as DNA, the CDR3 is TGTGCCAGCAGCCAAGTAGGCGAGCAGTACTTC.

V is TRBV28 and J is TRBJ2-7, with TRBD1 matching 9 bases. CDR1 and CDR2 from the germline V gene are MDHEN and SYDVKM. The CDR3 covers 16 residues. After removal of 4 bases from V and 3 bases from J, the junction contained 10 bases not matched to a gene. In DNA, the CDR3 is TGTGCCAGCAGTTACCTCGACCGGGACAGGGACTACGAGCAGTACTTC. This encodes CASSYLDRDRDYEQYF.

V and J are TRBV28 and TRBJ2-7; D is ambiguous. The V end lost 1 base, the J end lost 3 bases, and 4 bases lay between the germline ends. Germline V lookup: CDR1 MDHEN, CDR2 SYDVKM. The CDR3 contains 12 residues. CDR3: CASSLFYYEQYF. The CDR3 DNA reads as TGTGCCAGCAGTTTATTTTACTACGAGCAGTACTTC.

This chain links TRBV6-6 with TRBJ2-7; D unclear. The CDR3 consists of 14 residues. Germline V gene lookup returns CDR1 MNHNY and CDR2 SVGAGI (reference sequence). Trimming shortened V by 2 bases and J by 0 bases, and 8 bases separated the two germline ends. CDR3 in amino acids: CASSYTQDSYEQYF. DNA for the CDR3: TGTGCCAGCAGTTACACCCAGGACTCCTACGAGCAGTACTTC.

V and J are TRBV5-8 and TRBJ2-6, with D unresolved. The CDR3 sequence is 15 residues long. V was pared by 3 bases and J by 3 bases, with 10 bases between. Germline CDR1 reads SGHTS; CDR2 reads YDEGEE. This CDR3 is CASSWRPLGANVLTF. As DNA, the CDR3 is TGTGCCAGCAGCTGGCGACCACTTGGGGCCAACGTCCTGACTTTC. The whole variable domain, filled in from reference TRBV5-8 and TRBJ2-6, reads EAGVTQSPTHLIKTRGQQATLRCSPISGHTSVYWYQQALGLGLQFLLWYDEGEERNRGNFPPRFSGRQFPNYSSELNVNALELEDSALYLCASSWRPLGANVLTFGAGSRLTVL.